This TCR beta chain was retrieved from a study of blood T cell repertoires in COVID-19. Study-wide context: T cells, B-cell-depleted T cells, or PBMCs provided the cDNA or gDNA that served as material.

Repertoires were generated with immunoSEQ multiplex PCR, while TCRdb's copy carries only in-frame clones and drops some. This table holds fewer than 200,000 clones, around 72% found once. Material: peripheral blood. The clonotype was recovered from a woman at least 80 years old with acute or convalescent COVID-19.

The CDR3 reads CASSAGQGTNTEAFF. In nucleotides, the CDR3 is TGTGCCAGCAGCGCAGGACAGGGTACGAACACTGAAGCTTTCTTT. This chain joins TRBV9 and TRBJ1-1; 8 positions agree with TRBD1. The CDR3 totals 15 residues. The germline V gene encodes CDR1 SGDLS and CDR2 YYNGEE. Unmatched junction bases numbered 5, after V lost 3 bases and J lost 1 base.